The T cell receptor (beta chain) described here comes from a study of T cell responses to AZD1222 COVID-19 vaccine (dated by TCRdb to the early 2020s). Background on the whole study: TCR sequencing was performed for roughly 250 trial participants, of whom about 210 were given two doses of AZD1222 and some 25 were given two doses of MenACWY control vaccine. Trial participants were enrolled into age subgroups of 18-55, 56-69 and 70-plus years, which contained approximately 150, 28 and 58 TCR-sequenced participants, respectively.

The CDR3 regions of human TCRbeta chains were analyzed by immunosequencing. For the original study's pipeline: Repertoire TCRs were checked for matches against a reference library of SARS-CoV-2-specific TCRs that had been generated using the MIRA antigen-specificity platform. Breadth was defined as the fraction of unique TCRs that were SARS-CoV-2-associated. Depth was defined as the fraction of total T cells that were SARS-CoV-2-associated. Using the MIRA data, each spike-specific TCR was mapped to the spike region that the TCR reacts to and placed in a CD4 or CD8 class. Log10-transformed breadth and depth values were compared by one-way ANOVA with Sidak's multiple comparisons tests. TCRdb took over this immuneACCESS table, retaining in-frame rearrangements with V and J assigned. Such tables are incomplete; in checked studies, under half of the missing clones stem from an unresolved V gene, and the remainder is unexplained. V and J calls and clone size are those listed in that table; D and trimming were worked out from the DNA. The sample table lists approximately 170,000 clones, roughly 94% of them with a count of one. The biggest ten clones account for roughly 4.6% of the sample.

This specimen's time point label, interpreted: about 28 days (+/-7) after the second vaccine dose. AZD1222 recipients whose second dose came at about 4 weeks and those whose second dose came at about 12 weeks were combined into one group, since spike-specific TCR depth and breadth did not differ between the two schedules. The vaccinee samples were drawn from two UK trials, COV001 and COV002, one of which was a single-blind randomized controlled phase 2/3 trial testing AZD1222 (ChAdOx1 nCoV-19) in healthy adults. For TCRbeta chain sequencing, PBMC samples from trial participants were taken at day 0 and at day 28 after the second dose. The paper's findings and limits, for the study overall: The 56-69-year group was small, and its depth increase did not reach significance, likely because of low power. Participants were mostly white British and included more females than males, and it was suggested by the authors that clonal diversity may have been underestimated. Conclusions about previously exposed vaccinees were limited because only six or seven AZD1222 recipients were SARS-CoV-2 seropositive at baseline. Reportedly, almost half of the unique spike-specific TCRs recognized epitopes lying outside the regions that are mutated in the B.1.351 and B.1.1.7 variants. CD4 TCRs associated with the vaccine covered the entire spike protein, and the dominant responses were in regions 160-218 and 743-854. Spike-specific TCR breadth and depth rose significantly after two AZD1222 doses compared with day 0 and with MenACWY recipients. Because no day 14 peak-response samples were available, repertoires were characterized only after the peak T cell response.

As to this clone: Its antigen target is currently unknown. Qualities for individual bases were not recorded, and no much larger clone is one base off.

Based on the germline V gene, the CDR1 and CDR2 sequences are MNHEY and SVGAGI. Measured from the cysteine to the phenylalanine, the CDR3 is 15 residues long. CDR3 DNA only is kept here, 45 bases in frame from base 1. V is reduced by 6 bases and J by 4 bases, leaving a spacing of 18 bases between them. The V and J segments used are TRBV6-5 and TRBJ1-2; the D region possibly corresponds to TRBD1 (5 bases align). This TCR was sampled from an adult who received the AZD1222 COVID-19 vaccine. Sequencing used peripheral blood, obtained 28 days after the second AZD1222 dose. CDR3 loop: CASSLSWGDGYGYTF. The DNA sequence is TGTGCCAGCAGCCTTTCTTGGGGCGACGGCTATGGCTACACCTTC.